A selection of T cell receptor beta chains follows, all from one sample in a study of blood T cell repertoires in COVID-19. The data were produced by immunoSEQ multiplex PCR, yet TCRdb's version contains in-frame clones alone and is incomplete. The sample shows some 340,000 clones, about 85% of them seen only once. Source material: peripheral blood. The source of these receptors is a woman aged 18-29 years with acute or convalescent COVID-19. Each CDR3 is given with its conserved first and last residue. Each record gives: CDR3 DNA, CDR3 protein, J gene, V gene, D gene, clone size. D genes are given only for firm matches. Rows give clone size only sometimes, using once, few, many, or a class for an expanded clone.

CDR3nt: TGTGCCACCGGGGAGGGAGGGCTCGGAAACACCATATATTTT
CDR3aa: CATGEGGLGNTIYF
j_gene: TRBJ1-3
v_gene: TRBV24-1
d_gene: .
abundance: .

CDR3nt: TGTGCCAGCAGTTCAGGGGGTTCCGACCTGGCCGGGGAGCTGTTTTTT
CDR3aa: CASSSGGSDLAGELFF
j_gene: TRBJ2-2
v_gene: TRBV6-5
d_gene: TRBD1
abundance: .

CDR3nt: TGTGCCAGCTCGGACAGGGGAGGCGGCACAGATACGCAGTATTTT
CDR3aa: CASSDRGGGTDTQYF
j_gene: TRBJ2-3
v_gene: TRBV3-1/TRBV3-2
d_gene: TRBD1
abundance: .

CDR3nt: TGTGCCAGCAGCTTAGTTTCGGGGGTAGACGAAAAACTGTTTTTT
CDR3aa: CASSLVSGVDEKLFF
j_gene: TRBJ1-4
v_gene: TRBV7-9
d_gene: .
abundance: .

CDR3nt: TGTGCCAGCAGCTCCTACCCGGGCGAGCAGTACTTC
CDR3aa: CASSSYPGEQYF
j_gene: TRBJ2-7
v_gene: TRBV14
d_gene: .
abundance: .

CDR3nt: TGTGCCAGCAGACGACTAGCGGGAGATTTCCCAGATACGCAGTATTTT
CDR3aa: CASRRLAGDFPDTQYF
j_gene: TRBJ2-3
v_gene: TRBV5-6
d_gene: TRBD2
abundance: .

CDR3nt: TGTGCCAGTAGTAGGGACAGGGTGTACGAAAAACTGTTTTTT
CDR3aa: CASSRDRVYEKLFF
j_gene: TRBJ1-4
v_gene: TRBV19
d_gene: TRBD1
abundance: .

CDR3nt: TGTGCCAGCACCCGACCGACAGGAAACATTCAGTACTTC
CDR3aa: CASTRPTGNIQYF
j_gene: TRBJ2-4
v_gene: TRBV27
d_gene: .
abundance: .

CDR3nt: TGCGCCAGCAGGCAGACAGGGGTAAACTCTGGGGCCAACGTCCTGACTTTC
CDR3aa: CASRQTGVNSGANVLTF
j_gene: TRBJ2-6
v_gene: TRBV5-1
d_gene: TRBD1
abundance: .

CDR3nt: TGTGCCAGCAGTTTAGTCGGAGGGACTCAAAAAAAACTGTTTTTT
CDR3aa: CASSLVGGTQKKLFF
j_gene: TRBJ1-4
v_gene: TRBV27
d_gene: .
abundance: .

CDR3nt: TGTGCCAGCTCACTAAGTCAGGGCATGAACACTGAAGCTTTCTTT
CDR3aa: CASSLSQGMNTEAFF
j_gene: TRBJ1-1
v_gene: TRBV18
d_gene: .
abundance: once

CDR3nt: TGTGCCAGCAGTTTGAGACAGGGATCCCAGCCCCAGCATTTT
CDR3aa: CASSLRQGSQPQHF
j_gene: TRBJ1-5
v_gene: TRBV27
d_gene: TRBD1
abundance: .

CDR3nt: TGTGCCAGCAGCTTCCCGACCGGAGCGGGGAAGAACGAGCAGTACTTC
CDR3aa: CASSFPTGAGKNEQYF
j_gene: TRBJ2-7
v_gene: TRBV7-9
d_gene: TRBD2
abundance: once

CDR3nt: TGTGCCAGCAGCGTCTTTCCTGGGGGGTCCTCTGGAAACACCATATATTTT
CDR3aa: CASSVFPGGSSGNTIYF
j_gene: TRBJ1-3
v_gene: TRBV9
d_gene: .
abundance: once

CDR3nt: TGTGCCTGGAGTGGACAGGGGGAAGCTTTCTTT
CDR3aa: CAWSGQGEAFF
j_gene: TRBJ1-1
v_gene: TRBV30
d_gene: TRBD1
abundance: .

CDR3nt: TGTGCCAGCAGCTTGGAAAAGACTAGCACCTCCTACGAGCAGTACTTC
CDR3aa: CASSLEKTSTSYEQYF
j_gene: TRBJ2-7
v_gene: TRBV7-9
d_gene: TRBD2
abundance: .

CDR3nt: TGTGCCAGTAGCCTAGCGGGAGATCGAGGTGAGCAGTTCTTC
CDR3aa: CASSLAGDRGEQFF
j_gene: TRBJ2-1
v_gene: TRBV19
d_gene: TRBD2
abundance: few

CDR3nt: TGTGCCAGCAGTGAAGCGCTGGACAGGGTGGGAAACACCATATATTTT
CDR3aa: CASSEALDRVGNTIYF
j_gene: TRBJ1-3
v_gene: TRBV2
d_gene: TRBD1
abundance: .

CDR3nt: TGTGCCTGGGACTTGGCAGGGTACTTGCCTGGAAACACCATATATTTT
CDR3aa: CAWDLAGYLPGNTIYF
j_gene: TRBJ1-3
v_gene: TRBV30
d_gene: .
abundance: .

CDR3nt: TGCGCCAGCAGCGTGGGGACAGACTCTAATGAAAAACTGTTTTTT
CDR3aa: CASSVGTDSNEKLFF
j_gene: TRBJ1-4
v_gene: TRBV5-1
d_gene: TRBD1
abundance: .

CDR3nt: TGTGCCAGCAGCCCGCGGACTAGCGGGACTACCTACGAGCAGTACTTC
CDR3aa: CASSPRTSGTTYEQYF
j_gene: TRBJ2-7
v_gene: TRBV11-2
d_gene: TRBD2
abundance: .

CDR3nt: TGCAGTGCTAGTGGGGACTCGTCCTACAATGAGCAGTTCTTC
CDR3aa: CSASGDSSYNEQFF
j_gene: TRBJ2-1
v_gene: TRBV20-1
d_gene: .
abundance: once

CDR3nt: TGTGCCAGCAGCTTGGAGGGGCGTGAGCAGTTCTTC
CDR3aa: CASSLEGREQFF
j_gene: TRBJ2-1
v_gene: TRBV5-4
d_gene: .
abundance: .

CDR3nt: TGTGCCAGCAGTCCCCTGGGGAGCGGGATAAAAGGAGATACGCAGTATTTT
CDR3aa: CASSPLGSGIKGDTQYF
j_gene: TRBJ2-3
v_gene: TRBV6-6
d_gene: TRBD2
abundance: .

CDR3nt: TGCAGTGCTAGTGTCACTAGCGGGAGGGCCGATGAGCAGTTCTTC
CDR3aa: CSASVTSGRADEQFF
j_gene: TRBJ2-1
v_gene: TRBV20-1
d_gene: TRBD2
abundance: .

CDR3nt: TGTGCCAGCAGTGAAGCGCTGACAGCCTCTAGCAATCAGCCCCAGCATTTT
CDR3aa: CASSEALTASSNQPQHF
j_gene: TRBJ1-5
v_gene: TRBV6-1
d_gene: .
abundance: .

CDR3nt: TGTGCCAGCAGCCGGACAGGAGTAACTGGCTACACCTTC
CDR3aa: CASSRTGVTGYTF
j_gene: TRBJ1-2
v_gene: TRBV7-2
d_gene: TRBD1
abundance: .

CDR3nt: TGTGCCAGCAGCTCGGACTACACAGATACGCAGTATTTT
CDR3aa: CASSSDYTDTQYF
j_gene: TRBJ2-3
v_gene: TRBV11-2
d_gene: .
abundance: .

CDR3nt: TGTGCCATCAGTGAGTTTATAGGGGGTGCTAATGAAAAACTGTTTTTT
CDR3aa: CAISEFIGGANEKLFF
j_gene: TRBJ1-4
v_gene: TRBV10-3
d_gene: .
abundance: once

CDR3nt: TGTGCCAGCAGCTTGGATTCCGCTGAAGCTTTCTTT
CDR3aa: CASSLDSAEAFF
j_gene: TRBJ1-1
v_gene: TRBV5-4
d_gene: .
abundance: many

CDR3nt: TGTGCCAGTAGTATAGTGTCAGGGGACAACATGAACACTGAAGCTTTCTTT
CDR3aa: CASSIVSGDNMNTEAFF
j_gene: TRBJ1-1
v_gene: TRBV19
d_gene: .
abundance: .

CDR3nt: TGTGCCAGCAGCCCGCCCGGTCCTCGGGTCCGGGAGCTGTTTTTT
CDR3aa: CASSPPGPRVRELFF
j_gene: TRBJ2-2
v_gene: TRBV9
d_gene: .
abundance: .

CDR3nt: TGTGCCTGGGCGACAGGGGGAAACACCATATATTTT
CDR3aa: CAWATGGNTIYF
j_gene: TRBJ1-3
v_gene: TRBV30
d_gene: TRBD1
abundance: .

CDR3nt: TGTGCCAGCATCACCGGGACAGGGGTTTACACTGAAGCTTTCTTT
CDR3aa: CASITGTGVYTEAFF
j_gene: TRBJ1-1
v_gene: TRBV6-5
d_gene: TRBD1
abundance: .